This T cell receptor beta chain is drawn from a study of T cells after yellow fever vaccination. TCRdb itself ran the 5' RACE reads through MiXCR, one entry per CDR3 protein. Among 450,000 to 600,000 distinct CDR3 sequences listed, about 13% were seen once. This clonotype was detected ten times or more. This sequence originates from a young man who received the YFV17D yellow fever vaccine. The sample in question was PBMCs, obtained on the day of the yellow fever booster vaccination.

Here the CDR3 DNA reads TGTGCCACCAGTGTGGCCCTAGCGGGAGTGAATGAGCAGTTCTTC. Amino acids: CATSVALAGVNEQFF. This chain joins TRBV24-1 and TRBJ2-1; 10 bases agree with TRBD2. CDR1 is KGHDR, CDR2 SFDVKD, per germline. The CDR3 covers 15 residues. V lost 5 bases, J lost 7 bases, and 7 bases stayed unmatched.